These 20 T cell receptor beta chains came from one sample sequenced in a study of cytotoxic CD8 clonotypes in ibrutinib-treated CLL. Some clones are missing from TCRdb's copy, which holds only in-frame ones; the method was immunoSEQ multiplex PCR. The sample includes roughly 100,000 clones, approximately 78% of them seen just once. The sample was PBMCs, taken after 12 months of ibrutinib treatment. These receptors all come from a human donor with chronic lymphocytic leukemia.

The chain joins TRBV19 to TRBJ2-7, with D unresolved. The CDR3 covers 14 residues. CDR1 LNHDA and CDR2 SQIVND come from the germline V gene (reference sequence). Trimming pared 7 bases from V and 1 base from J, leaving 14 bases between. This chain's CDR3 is CASKTHITSYEQYF. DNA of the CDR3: TGTGCCAGTAAGACCCATATTACGTCCTACGAGCAGTACTTC.

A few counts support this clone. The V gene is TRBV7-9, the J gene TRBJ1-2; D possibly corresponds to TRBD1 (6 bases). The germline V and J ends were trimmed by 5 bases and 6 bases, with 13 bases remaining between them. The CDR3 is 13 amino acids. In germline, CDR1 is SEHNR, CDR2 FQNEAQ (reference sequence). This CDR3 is CASSAWDTHGYTF. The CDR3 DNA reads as TGTGCCAGCAGCGCCTGGGACACGCATGGCTACACCTTC.

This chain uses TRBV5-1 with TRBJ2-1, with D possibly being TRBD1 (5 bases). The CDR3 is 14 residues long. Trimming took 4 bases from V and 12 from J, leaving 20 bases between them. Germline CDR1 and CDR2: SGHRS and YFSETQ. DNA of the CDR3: TGCGCCAGCAGCCCCGACAGCTCAGCCTTAGGGCAGTTCTTC. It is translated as CASSPDSSALGQFF.

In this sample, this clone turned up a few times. The CDR3 DNA is TGCGCCAGCAGCCAAGGGTATGGGGAGGAACCCCAGCATTTT. It codes for CASSQGYGEEPQHF. This chain connects TRBV4-1 to TRBJ1-5, with no clear D. This CDR3 is built from 14 residues. Per germline, CDR1 MGHRA and CDR2 YSYEKL. Trimming took off 1 base at V and 10 bases at J, with 14 bases between the two ends.

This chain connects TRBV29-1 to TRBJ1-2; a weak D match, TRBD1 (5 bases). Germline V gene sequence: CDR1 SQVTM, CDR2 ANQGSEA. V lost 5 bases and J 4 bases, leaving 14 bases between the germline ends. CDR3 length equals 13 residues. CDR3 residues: CSVTDTRSYGYTF. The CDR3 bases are TGCAGCGTTACGGACACAAGAAGCTATGGCTACACCTTC.

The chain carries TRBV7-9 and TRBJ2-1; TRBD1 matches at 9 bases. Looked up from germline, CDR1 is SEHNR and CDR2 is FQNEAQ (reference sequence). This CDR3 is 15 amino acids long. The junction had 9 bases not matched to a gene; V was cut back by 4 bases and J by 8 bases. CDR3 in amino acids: CASSSGQGPWDEQFF. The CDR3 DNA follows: TGTGCCAGCAGCTCCGGACAGGGGCCCTGGGATGAGCAGTTCTTC.

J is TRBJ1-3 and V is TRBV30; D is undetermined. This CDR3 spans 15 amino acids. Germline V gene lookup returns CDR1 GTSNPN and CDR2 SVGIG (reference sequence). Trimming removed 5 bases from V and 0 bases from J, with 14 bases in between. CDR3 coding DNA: TGTGCCTGGGCGCTAGGGATGGGCTCTGGAAACACCATATATTTT. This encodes CAWALGMGSGNTIYF. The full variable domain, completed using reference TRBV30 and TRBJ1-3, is SQTIHQWPATLVQPVGSPLSLECTVEGTSNPNLYWYRQAAGRGLQLLFYSVGIGQISSEVPQNLSASRPQDRQFILSSKKLLLSDSGFYLCAWALGMGSGNTIYFGEGSWLTVV.

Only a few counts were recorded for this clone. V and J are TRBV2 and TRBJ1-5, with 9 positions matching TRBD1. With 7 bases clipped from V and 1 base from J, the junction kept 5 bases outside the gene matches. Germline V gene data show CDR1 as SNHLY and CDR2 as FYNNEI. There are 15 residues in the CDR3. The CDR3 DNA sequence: TGTGCCAGCAAGGGACAGGGTACGAGCAATCAGCCCCAGCATTTT. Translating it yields CASKGQGTSNQPQHF.

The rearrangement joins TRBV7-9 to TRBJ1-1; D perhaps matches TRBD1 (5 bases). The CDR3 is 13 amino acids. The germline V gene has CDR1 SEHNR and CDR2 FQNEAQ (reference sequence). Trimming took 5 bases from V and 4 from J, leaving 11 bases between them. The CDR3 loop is CASSPGQGTEAFF. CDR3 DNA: TGTGCCAGCAGCCCCGGCCAGGGCACTGAAGCTTTCTTT.

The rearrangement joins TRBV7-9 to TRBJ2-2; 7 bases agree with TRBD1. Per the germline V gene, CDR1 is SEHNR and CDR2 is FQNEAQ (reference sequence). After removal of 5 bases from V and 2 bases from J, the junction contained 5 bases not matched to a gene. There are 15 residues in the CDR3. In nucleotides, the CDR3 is TGTGCCAGCAGCCATTGGGACAGAAACACCGGGGAGCTGTTTTTT. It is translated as CASSHWDRNTGELFF.

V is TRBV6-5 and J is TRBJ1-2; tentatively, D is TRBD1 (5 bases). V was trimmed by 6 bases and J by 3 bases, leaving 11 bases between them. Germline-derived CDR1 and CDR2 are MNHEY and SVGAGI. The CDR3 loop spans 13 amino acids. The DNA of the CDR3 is TGTGCCAGCAGCCAACAGGCCTACTATGGCTACACCTTC. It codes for CASSQQAYYGYTF.

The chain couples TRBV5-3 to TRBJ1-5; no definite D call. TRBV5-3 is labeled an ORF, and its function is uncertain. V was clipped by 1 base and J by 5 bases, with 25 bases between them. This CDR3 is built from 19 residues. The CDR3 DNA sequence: TGTGCCAGAAGCTTGAAAACCCCCACCGAAGTTCTTCCCCATCAGCCCCAGCATTTT. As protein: CARSLKTPTEVLPHQPQHF.

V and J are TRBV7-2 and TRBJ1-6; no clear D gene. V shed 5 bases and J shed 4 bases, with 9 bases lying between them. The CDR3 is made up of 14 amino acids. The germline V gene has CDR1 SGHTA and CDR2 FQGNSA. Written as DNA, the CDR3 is TGTGCCAGCAGCCCTGAACTGTATAATTCACCCCTCCACTTT. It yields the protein CASSPELYNSPLHF.

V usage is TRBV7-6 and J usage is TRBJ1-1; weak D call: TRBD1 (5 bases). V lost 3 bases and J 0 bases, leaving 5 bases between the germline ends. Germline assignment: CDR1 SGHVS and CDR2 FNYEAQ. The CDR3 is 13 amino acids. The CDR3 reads CASSFRVNTEAFF. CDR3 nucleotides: TGTGCCAGCAGCTTCAGGGTGAACACTGAAGCTTTCTTT.

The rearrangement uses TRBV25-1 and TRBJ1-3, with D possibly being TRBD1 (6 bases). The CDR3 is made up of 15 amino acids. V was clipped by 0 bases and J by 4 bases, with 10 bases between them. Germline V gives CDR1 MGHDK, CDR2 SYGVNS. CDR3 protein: CASSEYTGQGNTIYF. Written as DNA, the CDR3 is TGTGCCAGCAGTGAATATACCGGACAGGGAAACACCATATATTTT.

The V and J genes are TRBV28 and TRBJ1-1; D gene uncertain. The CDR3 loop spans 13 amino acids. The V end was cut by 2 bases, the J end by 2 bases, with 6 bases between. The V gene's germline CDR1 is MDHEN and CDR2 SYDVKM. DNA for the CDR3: TGTGCCAGCAGTTTACGGGGAAACACTGAAGCTTTCTTT. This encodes CASSLRGNTEAFF.

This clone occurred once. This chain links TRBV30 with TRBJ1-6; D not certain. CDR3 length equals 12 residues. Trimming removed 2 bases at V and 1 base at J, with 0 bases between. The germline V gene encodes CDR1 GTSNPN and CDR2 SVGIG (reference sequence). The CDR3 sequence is CAWSSYNSPLHF. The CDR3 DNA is TGTGCCTGGAGTTCCTATAATTCACCCCTCCACTTT.

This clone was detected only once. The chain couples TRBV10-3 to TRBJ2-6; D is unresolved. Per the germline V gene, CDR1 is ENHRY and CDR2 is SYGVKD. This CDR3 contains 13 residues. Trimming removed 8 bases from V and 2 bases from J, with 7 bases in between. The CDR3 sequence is CAISGTGANVLTF. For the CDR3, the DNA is TGTGCCATCTCAGGAACTGGGGCCAACGTCCTGACTTTC.

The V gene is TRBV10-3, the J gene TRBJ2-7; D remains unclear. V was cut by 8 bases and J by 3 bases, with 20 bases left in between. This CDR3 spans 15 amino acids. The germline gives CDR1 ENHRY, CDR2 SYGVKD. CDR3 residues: CAIGRGSDIYYEQYF. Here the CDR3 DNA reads TGTGCCATCGGTCGTGGGTCTGACATTTACTACGAGCAGTACTTC.

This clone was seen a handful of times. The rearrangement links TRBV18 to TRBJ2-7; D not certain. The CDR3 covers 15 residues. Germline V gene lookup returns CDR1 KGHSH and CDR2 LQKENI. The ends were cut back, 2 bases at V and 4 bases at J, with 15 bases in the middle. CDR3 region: CASSPKAPSGYEQYF. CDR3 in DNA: TGTGCCAGCTCACCAAAAGCCCCTAGTGGGTACGAGCAGTACTTC.